This TCR beta chain is from a study of T cell changes during pregnancy in multiple sclerosis. Clones were sequenced by immunoSEQ multiplex PCR, and TCRdb holds only the in-frame ones, with some missing. The table includes about 33,000 clones, 91% detected once. Germline V lookup: CDR1 MDHEN, CDR2 SYDVKM. Trimming shortened V by 6 bases and J by 8 bases, and 14 bases separated the two germline ends. CDR3 size: 14 residues. V and J are TRBV28 and TRBJ1-6, with TRBD1 as a possible D gene (5 bases). The sample consisted of CD4+ T cells from peripheral blood mononuclear cells, taken in the third trimester of pregnancy. This sequence originates from a female donor in good health, enrolled as a control in a pregnancy study. The DNA of the CDR3 is TGTGCCAGCAGCCCGGGACTCCAATATTCACCCCTCCACTTT. Its protein product is CASSPGLQYSPLHF.